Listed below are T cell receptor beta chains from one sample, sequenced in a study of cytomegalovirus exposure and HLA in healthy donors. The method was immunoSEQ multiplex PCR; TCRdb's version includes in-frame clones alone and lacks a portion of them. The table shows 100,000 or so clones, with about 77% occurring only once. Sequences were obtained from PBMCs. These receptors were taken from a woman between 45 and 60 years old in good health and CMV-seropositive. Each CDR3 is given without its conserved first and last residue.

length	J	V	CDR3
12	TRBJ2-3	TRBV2	ASSVDTVTDTQY
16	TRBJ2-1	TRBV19	ASSPPTSGTLPYNEQF
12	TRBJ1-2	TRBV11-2	ASSFGRGNYGYT
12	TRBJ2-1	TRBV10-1	ASSATSGRSEQF
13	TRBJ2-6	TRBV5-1	ASSGDSSGANVLT
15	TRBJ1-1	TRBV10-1	ASSEGTSTGADTEAF
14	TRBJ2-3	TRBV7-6	ASSLESGGSTDTQY
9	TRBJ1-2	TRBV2	ASRGRDGYT
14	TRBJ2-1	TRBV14	ASSQSLILEYNEQF
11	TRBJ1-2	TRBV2	ASQPTSRYGYT
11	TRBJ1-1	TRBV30	AWRFNMNTEAF
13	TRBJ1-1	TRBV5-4	ASSPRQGVNTEAF